These 7 T cell receptor beta chains came from one sample sequenced in a study of T cell repertoires in cytomegalovirus infection. No antigen is known for these receptors. A single record per CDR3 protein comes from TCRdb applying MiXCR to the reads. The sample has around 800,000 distinct CDR3 sequences, approximately 30% seen once; the top ten hold 9.5% to 15%. The sequencing here drew on cultured CD8+ T cells from PBMCs, taken from culture after CMV antigen stimulation. The receptors come from a human donor in good health (CMV status not recorded). Some clones in this sample may be carry-over from other donors' samples.

V usage is TRBV12-3 or TRBV12-4 and J usage is TRBJ2-3; D is perhaps TRBD1 (6 bases). The CDR3 consists of 16 residues. V lost 8 bases and J 1 base, leaving 19 bases between the germline ends. CDR3 bases: TGTGCCAGCGTCGATTCGACAGGCGAGGGCACAGATACGCAGTATTTT. It yields the protein CASVDSTGEGTDTQYF.

This clonotype was observed a few times. This rearrangement joins TRBV6-1 to TRBJ2-1, with D perhaps TRBD2 (7 bases). The length of the CDR3 is 14 residues. V lost 8 bases and J lost 3, with 14 bases in between. The germline V gene encodes CDR1 MNHNS and CDR2 SASEGT. The CDR3 reads CASRRGGVYNEQFF. CDR3 coding DNA: TGTGCCAGCCGGAGAGGGGGGGTCTACAATGAGCAGTTCTTC.

This clonotype was counted between two and nine times. The rearrangement joins TRBV19 to TRBJ1-6; no reliable D call. CDR1 LNHDA and CDR2 SQIVND come from the germline V gene (reference sequence). The ends were cut back, 9 bases at V and 6 bases at J, with 18 bases in the middle. The length of the CDR3 is 15 residues. The CDR3 DNA sequence: TGTGCCAGCCTTCACACCCGCCGCGGTAATTCACCCCTCCACTTT. The encoded protein is CASLHTRRGNSPLHF.

This clonotype appeared a few times. The chain is built from TRBV11-2 and TRBJ2-5, with no clear D. V lost 4 bases to trimming and J lost 5 bases, with 14 bases between them. The germline V gene has CDR1 SGHAT and CDR2 FQNNGV. The CDR3 has 14 amino acids. This CDR3 is CASSSTDVGETQYF. CDR3 DNA: TGTGCCAGCAGCTCCACGGATGTGGGGGAGACCCAGTACTTC.

This clonotype was found a few times. The V gene is TRBV12-5, the J gene TRBJ1-6; the match to TRBD1 covers 8 bases. CDR3 length: 17 residues. Trimming cost V 0 bases and J 7 bases; bases outside gene matches: 8. CDR1 is LGHNT and CDR2 is FRNRAP in the germline V gene. CDR3 in DNA: TGTGCTAGTGGTTTGGTAAATTGGGACAGGACAAATTCACCCCTCCACTTT. This gives the protein CASGLVNWDRTNSPLHF.

The V and J genes are TRBV4-1 and TRBJ1-5; D is uncertain. V lost 0 bases, J lost 7 bases, and 16 bases lay in between. The CDR3 spans 16 residues. The germline gives CDR1 MGHRA, CDR2 YSYEKL. The DNA for the CDR3 is TGCGCCAGCAGCCAAGATTCGGACCGTATGGGCCAGCCCCAGCATTTT. Translated, it gives CASSQDSDRMGQPQHF.

V gene TRBV15 combines with J gene TRBJ1-5; D might be TRBD1 (6 bases). Germline values: CDR1 LNHNV, CDR2 YYDKDF (reference sequence). Trimming pared 4 bases from V and 6 bases from J, leaving 10 bases between. The CDR3 contains 13 residues. DNA of the CDR3: TGTGCCACCAGCACCGTACAGGGTCAGCCCCAGCATTTT. The encoded protein is CATSTVQGQPQHF.